These 30 T cell receptor beta chains originate from one sample sequenced in a study of PD-L1 blockade in urothelial cancer. Regarding time point: pretreatment peripheral blood. TCRdb keeps only in-frame clones here, not all; method: immunoSEQ multiplex PCR. Of roughly 90,000 clones in the sample, around 92% are singletons; the top ten hold about 0.89%. The starting material was PBMCs, obtained around atezolizumab (anti-PD-L1) treatment. These receptors originate from an elderly woman with urothelial cancer.

This sequence joins TRBV11-2 and TRBJ2-7; D remains ambiguous. The V and J ends lost 2 bases and 6 bases respectively, with 5 bases between them. The CDR3 is 11 amino acids. CDR1 is SGHAT, CDR2 FQNNGV, per germline. This chain's CDR3 is CASSLRSEQYF. The CDR3 DNA is TGTGCCAGCAGCTTACGGTCCGAGCAGTACTTC.

This chain joins TRBV29-1 and TRBJ2-1, with 7 positions matching TRBD2. CDR1 SQVTM and CDR2 ANQGSEA come from the germline V gene. CDR3 length: 14 amino acids. Unmatched junction bases numbered 6, after V lost 6 bases and J lost 1 base. The CDR3 DNA sequence: TGCAGCGTCCTCGGTAGCGGGTCCTACAATGAGCAGTTCTTC. Translated, it gives CSVLGSGSYNEQFF.

The V gene is TRBV6-1, the J gene TRBJ2-7; weak D call: TRBD1 (5 bases). V dropped 2 bases and J dropped 6 bases, with 11 bases sitting between them. Germline CDR1 MNHNS, CDR2 SASEGT. The CDR3 sequence is 13 residues long. The CDR3 DNA follows: TGTGCCAGCAGTGAATTTGCGCAGGGCGAGCAGTACTTC. Its translation: CASSEFAQGEQYF.

This clone turned up a few times. The chain couples TRBV19 to TRBJ1-1, with TRBD1 matching 7 bases. CDR3 size: 12 residues. The junction had 3 bases not matched to a gene; V was cut back by 7 bases and J by 4 bases. Germline V gives CDR1 LNHDA, CDR2 SQIVND (reference sequence). The CDR3 DNA is TGTGCCAGTAAGGGGGCTGCCACTGAAGCTTTCTTT. Translated: CASKGAATEAFF.

V gene TRBV2 combines with J gene TRBJ2-7; 11 bases are a match to TRBD2. The CDR3 consists of 14 residues. In germline, CDR1 is SNHLY, CDR2 FYNNEI. V dropped 7 bases and J dropped 2; count of bases not matched to a gene: 4. The CDR3 DNA reads as TGTGCCAGCACGGCGACTAGCGGGGCCTACGAGCAGTACTTC. Its protein product is CASTATSGAYEQYF.

The DNA for the CDR3 is TGCGCCAGCAGCTTGGCGGGAGCTACCTCATACAATGAGCAGTTCTTC. Encoded protein: CASSLAGATSYNEQFF. V is TRBV5-1 and J is TRBJ2-1; D may be TRBD2 (6 bases). The CDR3 sequence is 16 residues long. The germline V and J ends were trimmed by 0 bases and 4 bases, with 14 bases remaining between them. Germline V CDR1 and CDR2: SGHRS, YFSETQ.

This sequence joins TRBV27 and TRBJ2-5, with no clear D. Germline loops: CDR1 MNHEY, CDR2 SMNVEV (reference sequence). The ends were cut back, 8 bases at V and 2 bases at J, with 6 bases in the middle. The CDR3 is made up of 11 amino acids. The CDR3 region has the DNA TGTGCCAGCGGCTGGCAAGAGACCCAGTACTTC. Amino acids: CASGWQETQYF.

The chain uses TRBV29-1 and TRBJ2-1; 7 nucleotides line up with TRBD2. CDR1 and CDR2 (germline): SQVTM, ANQGSEA. The CDR3 loop spans 14 amino acids. The V and J ends lost 1 base and 9 bases, in that order; junction bases with no gene match: 9. The CDR3 DNA follows: TGCAGCGTTGAAGGTTGGACTAGTGGGGGTGAGCAGTTCTTC. Its protein product is CSVEGWTSGGEQFF.

The chain uses TRBV27 and TRBJ2-3, with 13 bases fitting TRBD2. V gave up 7 bases and J gave up 3 bases; unmatched junction bases: 7. There are 16 residues in the CDR3. Germline V gene data show CDR1 as MNHEY and CDR2 as SMNVEV (reference sequence). The CDR3 protein is CASTTSGRARTDTQYF. The CDR3 DNA reads as TGTGCCAGCACTACTAGCGGGAGGGCTCGAACAGATACGCAGTATTTT.

The chain carries TRBV19 and TRBJ2-5, with D possibly TRBD2 on 5 matching bases. The germline CDR1 and CDR2 sequences are LNHDA and SQIVND (reference sequence). CDR3 length: 13 amino acids. V lost 2 bases to trimming and J lost 5 bases, with 9 bases between them. DNA of the CDR3: TGTGCCAGTAGTATAACGGGGTCCGAGACCCAGTACTTC. It yields the protein CASSITGSETQYF.

V gene TRBV28 combines with J gene TRBJ1-5; D is unclear. This CDR3 region has 14 residues. Germline lookup yields CDR1 MDHEN and CDR2 SYDVKM. Trimming cost V 8 bases and J 6 bases, with 17 bases left between them. CDR3 nucleotide sequence: TGTGCCAGCTCCAAAGGCGGGGATGTTCAGCCCCAGCATTTT. As protein: CASSKGGDVQPQHF.

The V and J genes are TRBV5-1 and TRBJ1-1; 9 positions agree with TRBD1. Germline assignment: CDR1 SGHRS and CDR2 YFSETQ. The CDR3 is 15 residues long. J lost 3 bases, V lost 2 bases, and 5 bases had no gene match. CDR3 amino acids: CASSFTGGAHTEAFF. The CDR3 DNA sequence: TGCGCCAGCAGCTTTACAGGGGGCGCCCACACTGAAGCTTTCTTT.

The chain has TRBV6-5 and TRBJ2-5; TRBD1 matches 7 bases. This CDR3 comprises 13 residues. V shed 7 bases and J 0 bases; nucleotides not matched to a gene: 2. Germline V CDR1 and CDR2: MNHEY, SVGAGI. The DNA for the CDR3 is TGTGCCAGCAACGACAGGGACCAAGAGACCCAGTACTTC. This sequence encodes CASNDRDQETQYF.

This chain connects TRBV2 to TRBJ2-3; tentatively, D is TRBD2 (6 bases). The V gene's germline CDR1 is SNHLY and CDR2 FYNNEI. The CDR3 has 14 residues. V was trimmed by 8 bases and J by 2 bases, leaving 14 bases between them. The CDR3 reads CASRLRTNTDTQYF. In DNA, the CDR3 is TGTGCCAGCCGACTCCGGACTAACACAGATACGCAGTATTTT. Filled out from reference TRBV2 and TRBJ2-3, the complete variable domain reads EPEVTQTPSHQVTQMGQEVILRCVPISNHLYFYWYRQILGQKVEFLVSFYNNEISEKSEIFDDQFSVERPDGSNFTLKIRSTKLEDSAMYFCASRLRTNTDTQYFGPGTRLTVL.

The rearrangement uses TRBV4-2 and TRBJ2-1; tentatively, D is TRBD2 (7 bases). CDR3 size: 16 residues. Germline CDR1 and CDR2: LGHNA and YNFKEQ. Trimming took 0 bases from V and 2 from J, leaving 11 bases between them. The CDR3 sequence: CASSQDLRGPYNEQFF. The CDR3 nucleotides read TGTGCCAGCAGCCAAGATTTGCGGGGGCCCTACAATGAGCAGTTCTTC.

The genes are TRBV27 and TRBJ2-2; D perhaps matches TRBD2 (5 bases). V lost 6 bases and J lost 0, with 20 bases in between. This CDR3 has 18 amino acids. Germline V CDR1 and CDR2: MNHEY, SMNVEV (reference sequence). The CDR3 reads CASSWVAGTRANTGELFF. CDR3 nucleotides: TGTGCCAGCAGCTGGGTGGCAGGCACGCGGGCGAACACCGGGGAGCTGTTTTTT.

CDR3 nucleotide sequence: TGTGCCAGCAGCTTAACCCAGGTTCTACAGGGGGCGCGTGGCTACACCTTC. Translation gives CASSLTQVLQGARGYTF. The chain carries TRBV7-9 and TRBJ1-2, with 9 bases aligning to TRBD1. Unmatched junction bases numbered 14, after V lost 2 bases and J lost 7 bases. This CDR3 region has 17 residues. Germline CDR1 reads SEHNR; CDR2 reads FQNEAQ (reference sequence).

In the case of this clone: At one end, the junction sequence differs from germline, possibly due to a read error. The chain joins TRBV5-8 to TRBJ1-2; maybe TRBD1 (5 bases). The CDR3 contains 10 residues. CDR1 SGHTS and CDR2 YDEGEE come from the germline V gene. DNA for the CDR3: TGTGCCAGCAGCTACATCGACAGCCTCTTC. Translation: CASSYIDSLF.

In regard to this clone: Germline is not matched at one junction end, which may reflect a read error. This chain joins TRBV5-6 and TRBJ1-4; perhaps TRBD1 as D (6 bases). The germline CDR1 and CDR2 sequences are SGHDT and YYEEEE. This CDR3 is built from 11 residues. CDR3: CASRTETGRPF. The CDR3 DNA follows: TGTGCCAGCAGGACGGAGACAGGCCGGCCCTTT.

V usage is TRBV2 and J usage is TRBJ2-1; unclear D gene. Germline V gene lookup returns CDR1 SNHLY and CDR2 FYNNEI. This CDR3 is built from 11 residues. The germline V and J ends were trimmed by 9 bases and 7 bases, with 10 bases remaining between them. The CDR3 protein is CASSWRNEQFF. Here the CDR3 DNA reads TGTGCCAGTAGCTGGCGTAATGAGCAGTTCTTC.

This chain connects TRBV30 to TRBJ2-7; 7 bases map to TRBD1. CDR1 GTSNPN and CDR2 SVGIG come from the germline V gene (reference sequence). The CDR3 spans 14 residues. Trimming cost V 8 bases and J 5 bases; bases outside gene matches: 15. The CDR3 DNA reads TGTGCCGGGGAAACCCACAGGGGAGTTAACGAGCAGTACTTC. Amino acid sequence: CAGETHRGVNEQYF.

The chain uses TRBV6-4 and TRBJ2-3; no reliable D call. In germline, CDR1 is MRHNA, CDR2 SNTAGT. V was clipped by 2 bases and J by 5 bases, with 8 bases between them. The CDR3 is 13 amino acids. The CDR3 coding sequence is TGTGCCAGCAGTGACCAGACTGGAGATACGCAGTATTTT. This sequence encodes CASSDQTGDTQYF.

The chain employs TRBV9 and TRBJ2-7; TRBD2 is a possible D gene (6 bases). The CDR3 has 15 residues. V lost 3 bases, J lost 0 bases, and 13 bases lay in between. Germline loops: CDR1 SGDLS, CDR2 YYNGEE. The CDR3 loop reads CASSAPSASSYEQYF. CDR3 nucleotides: TGTGCCAGCAGCGCCCCTAGCGCTAGCTCCTACGAGCAGTACTTC.

The chain joins TRBV28 to TRBJ2-2, with TRBD2 matching 9 bases. V dropped 3 bases and J dropped 7; count of bases not matched to a gene: 6. This CDR3 contains 15 residues. The germline CDR1 and CDR2 sequences are MDHEN and SYDVKM. The CDR3 sequence: CASSLLAGSDGELFF. In DNA, the CDR3 is TGTGCCAGCAGTTTGCTAGCGGGAAGTGACGGGGAGCTGTTTTTT.

CDR3: CASSTSGSNEQFF. Here the CDR3 DNA reads TGCGCCAGCAGTACCTCAGGTTCCAATGAGCAGTTCTTC. This sequence joins TRBV10-2 and TRBJ2-1; D call uncertain. V shed 5 bases and J shed 6 bases, with 11 bases lying between them. CDR1 is WSHSY, CDR2 SAAADI, per germline. The CDR3 runs to 13 residues.

The CDR3 nucleotides are TGTGCCAGTAGTATAGATCGCGGCGAGCAGTACTTC. Translated, it gives CASSIDRGEQYF. The J gene is TRBJ2-7, the V gene TRBV19, with D unresolved. Trimming stripped 0 bases from V and 6 bases from J, with 6 bases between. This CDR3 region has 12 residues. Germline CDR1 and CDR2: LNHDA and SQIVND (reference sequence).

The J gene is TRBJ2-7, the V gene TRBV5-1; 9 bases match TRBD1. The V gene end was trimmed by 4 bases and the J gene end by 4 bases; junction bases not matched to a gene: 9. CDR1 is SGHRS and CDR2 is YFSETQ in the germline V gene. This CDR3 is built from 15 residues. CDR3 region: CASSPAGQGKYEQYF. CDR3 DNA sequence: TGCGCCAGCAGCCCTGCTGGACAGGGGAAATACGAGCAGTACTTC. The full variable domain, its missing parts supplied by reference TRBV5-1 and TRBJ2-7, is KAGVTQTPRYLIKTRGQQVTLSCSPISGHRSVSWYQQTPGQGLQFLFEYFSETQRNKGNFPGRFSGRQFSNSRSEMNVSTLELGDSALYLCASSPAGQGKYEQYFGPGTRLTVT.

The chain uses TRBV27 and TRBJ2-7; the match to TRBD1 covers 12 bases. V trimming: 4 bases; J trimming: 5 bases; junction bases outside the gene matches: 6. Germline V gene sequence: CDR1 MNHEY, CDR2 SMNVEV (reference sequence). The CDR3 contains 15 residues. The CDR3 DNA reads TGTGCCAGCAGTTGGCTGAGGGACAGGGGGCACGAGCAGTACTTC. Encoded protein: CASSWLRDRGHEQYF.

V is TRBV30 and J is TRBJ1-2, with 9 bases fitting TRBD1. The V segment lost 5 bases and the J segment 8 bases; nucleotides outside the gene matches: 12. Germline V gene sequence: CDR1 GTSNPN, CDR2 SVGIG (reference sequence). CDR3 length: 14 amino acids. In DNA, the CDR3 is TGTGCCTGGTGGCCGGGACAGGGATTAGGAGGCTACACCTTC. It specifies CAWWPGQGLGGYTF.

V usage is TRBV5-4 and J usage is TRBJ1-4; D might be TRBD1 (6 bases). This CDR3 spans 15 amino acids. The V gene lost 0 bases and the J gene lost 1 base, with 7 bases spanning the gap. CDR1 is SGHNT and CDR2 is YYREEE in the germline V gene (reference sequence). This chain's CDR3 is CASSLGGQTNEKLFF. The CDR3 DNA follows: TGTGCCAGCAGCTTGGGGGGGCAAACTAATGAAAAACTGTTTTTT.